The present TCR beta chain was sequenced within a study of blood T cell repertoires in COVID-19. The wider study: The study drew acute and convalescent COVID-19 samples from the United States, Italy and Spain.

CDR1 is SNHLY and CDR2 is FYNNEI in the germline V gene. The CDR3 is 15 amino acids. J was trimmed by 0 bases and V by 6 bases; bases with no gene match: 4. Patients from Seattle were sampled longitudinally, starting during active infection. In the study's own analysis: Quantification of nucleated cells was approximated via reference gene primer amplification. The repertoire was sequenced with immunoSEQ multiplex PCR; TCRdb's copy has only in-frame clones and lacks some. The D gene and trimming were derived from the DNA, and the V and J assignments and clone size from that table. The sample holds roughly 70,000 clones, 76% seen once.

The V call is TRBV2, the J call TRBJ2-2; TRBD2 matches at 7 bases. This TCR derives from a man in his sixties with COVID-19, enrolled during active disease. The sample comprised peripheral blood. In nucleotides, the CDR3 is TGTGCCAGCAGGGACGGACTAGCGAACACCGGGGAGCTGTTTTTT. As protein: CASRDGLANTGELFF.